The clone carrying this T cell receptor beta chain was picked up many times. This sample stems from a study of T cells in Graves' hyperthyroidism and ophthalmopathy. CDR1 and CDR2 (germline): SGDLS, YYNGEE. CDR3 length equals 13 residues. V lost 4 bases and J lost 0, with 7 bases in between. TCR beta CDR3 regions were amplified from RNA. The HTBI set primed first-round TCR CDR3 RT-PCR. TCRdb analysed the multiplex PCR reads with MiXCR anew, one entry per CDR3 protein. The sample carries 610,000 or so distinct CDR3 sequences, about 45% recorded once. This clonotype originated in a woman aged 18-29 years with Graves' hyperthyroidism. The chain couples TRBV9 to TRBJ2-5; D perhaps matches TRBD2 (6 bases). Sequenced material: peripheral blood or thyroid tissue (not recorded which). CDR3 sequence reads: CASSIADQETQYF. CDR3 DNA: TGTGCCAGCAGCATAGCGGACCAAGAGACCCAGTACTTC. Together with reference TRBV9 and TRBJ2-5, the CDR3 gives the full variable domain: DSGVTQTPKHLITATGQRVTLRCSPRSGDLSVYWYQQSLDQGLQFLIQYYNGEERAKGNILERFSAQQFPDLHSELNLSSLELGDSALYFCASSIADQETQYFGPGTRLLVL.